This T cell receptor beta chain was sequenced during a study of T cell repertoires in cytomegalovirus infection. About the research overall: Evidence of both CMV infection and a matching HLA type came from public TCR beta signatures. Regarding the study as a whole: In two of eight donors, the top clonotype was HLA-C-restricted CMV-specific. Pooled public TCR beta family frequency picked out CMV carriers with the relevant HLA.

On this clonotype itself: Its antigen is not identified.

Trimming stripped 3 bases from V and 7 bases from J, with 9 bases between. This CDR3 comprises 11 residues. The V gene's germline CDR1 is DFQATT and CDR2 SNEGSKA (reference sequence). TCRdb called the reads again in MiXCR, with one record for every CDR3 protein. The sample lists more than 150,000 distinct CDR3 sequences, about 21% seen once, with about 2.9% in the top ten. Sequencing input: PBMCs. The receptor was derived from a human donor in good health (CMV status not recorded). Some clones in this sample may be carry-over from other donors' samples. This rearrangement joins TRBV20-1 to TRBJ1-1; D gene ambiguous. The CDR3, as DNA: TGCAGTGCTAGGCTGGAGGTTGAAGCTTTCTTT. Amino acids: CSARLEVEAFF.